This TCR beta chain emerged from a study of cytomegalovirus exposure and HLA in healthy donors. Overall study results and limits: Among the most significant clusters, several appeared linked to common viral pathogens in a later analysis. Associated with cytomegalovirus, according to the listing, were 170 or so TCR beta chains. Trimming of TCR beta V- and J-genes showed a link, identified in a later analysis, to a missense DCLRE1C variant.

PCR primers comprised 60 Vbeta and 13 Jbeta primers. Profiled with immunoSEQ multiplex PCR; TCRdb holds only in-frame clones, not every one. In the table there are some 110,000 clones, 70% of which are singletons. Points on this clone: What it binds is not known.

The origin of this receptor is a man aged 25 to 40 in good health and CMV-seropositive. Sample: PBMCs.

The CDR3 region is CSVDVNRERLYGYTF. In DNA form, the CDR3 reads TGCAGCGTTGATGTCAACAGGGAGCGCCTCTATGGCTACACCTTC. The V call is TRBV29-1, the J call TRBJ1-2, with D possibly matching TRBD1 (6 bases). The V gene's germline CDR1 is SQVTM and CDR2 ANQGSEA. Trimming shortened V by 3 bases and J by 4 bases, and 18 bases separated the two germline ends. The CDR3 loop spans 15 amino acids.